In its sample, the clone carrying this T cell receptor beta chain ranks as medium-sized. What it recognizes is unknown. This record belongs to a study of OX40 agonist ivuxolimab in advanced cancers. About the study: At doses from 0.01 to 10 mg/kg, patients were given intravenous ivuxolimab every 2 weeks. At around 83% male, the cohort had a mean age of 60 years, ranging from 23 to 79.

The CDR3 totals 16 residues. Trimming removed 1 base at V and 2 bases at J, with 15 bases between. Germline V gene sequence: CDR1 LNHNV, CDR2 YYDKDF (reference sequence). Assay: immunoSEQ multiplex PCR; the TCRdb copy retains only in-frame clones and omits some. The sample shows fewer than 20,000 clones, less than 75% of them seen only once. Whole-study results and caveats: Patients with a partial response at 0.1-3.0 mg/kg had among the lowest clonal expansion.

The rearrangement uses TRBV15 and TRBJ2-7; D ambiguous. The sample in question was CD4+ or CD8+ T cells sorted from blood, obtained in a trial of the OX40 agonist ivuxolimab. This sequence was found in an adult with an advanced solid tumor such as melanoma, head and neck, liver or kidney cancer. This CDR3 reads CATSRVGSPRAYEQYF. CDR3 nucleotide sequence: TGTGCCACCAGCAGAGTAGGCTCCCCAAGGGCCTACGAGCAGTACTTC.